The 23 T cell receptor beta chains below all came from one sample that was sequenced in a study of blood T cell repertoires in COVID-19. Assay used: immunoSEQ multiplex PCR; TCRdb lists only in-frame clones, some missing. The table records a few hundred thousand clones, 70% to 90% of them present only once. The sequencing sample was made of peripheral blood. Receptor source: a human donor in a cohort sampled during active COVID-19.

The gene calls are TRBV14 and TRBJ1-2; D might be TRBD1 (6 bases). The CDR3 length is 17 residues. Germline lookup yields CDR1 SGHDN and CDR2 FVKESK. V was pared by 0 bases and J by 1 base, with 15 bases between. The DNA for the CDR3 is TGTGCCAGCAGCCAAGATCTTGAGGGGGACGATAACTATGGCTACACCTTC. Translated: CASSQDLEGDDNYGYTF.

CDR3 DNA: TGTGCCAGCAGTGAAGCCGCGGGTTATGGCTACACCTTC. Encoded protein: CASSEAAGYGYTF. The chain uses TRBV6-1 and TRBJ1-2; no clear D. V was cut by 0 bases and J by 5 bases, with 7 bases left in between. The CDR3 sequence is 13 residues long. Germline lookup yields CDR1 MNHNS and CDR2 SASEGT.

This CDR3 is CASSPDRSTDTQYF. The CDR3 DNA reads as TGTGCCAGCAGTCCCGACAGAAGCACAGATACGCAGTATTTT. The chain has TRBV6-6 and TRBJ2-3, with D perhaps TRBD1 (5 bases). This CDR3 spans 14 amino acids. Germline V CDR1 and CDR2: MNHNY, SVGAGI (reference sequence). The V end was cut by 5 bases, the J end by 0 bases, with 9 bases between.

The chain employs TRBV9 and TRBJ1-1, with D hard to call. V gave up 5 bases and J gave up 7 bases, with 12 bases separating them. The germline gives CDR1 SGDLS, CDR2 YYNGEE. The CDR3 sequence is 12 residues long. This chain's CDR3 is CASRSPGGEAFF. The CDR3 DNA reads TGTGCCAGCAGGAGCCCGGGTGGTGAAGCTTTCTTT.

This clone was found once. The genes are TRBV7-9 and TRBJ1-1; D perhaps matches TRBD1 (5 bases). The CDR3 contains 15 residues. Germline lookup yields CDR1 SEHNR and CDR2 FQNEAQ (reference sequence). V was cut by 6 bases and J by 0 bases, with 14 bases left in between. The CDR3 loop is CASRPIGALNTEAFF. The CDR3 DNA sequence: TGTGCCAGCAGACCTATAGGGGCGCTGAACACTGAAGCTTTCTTT.

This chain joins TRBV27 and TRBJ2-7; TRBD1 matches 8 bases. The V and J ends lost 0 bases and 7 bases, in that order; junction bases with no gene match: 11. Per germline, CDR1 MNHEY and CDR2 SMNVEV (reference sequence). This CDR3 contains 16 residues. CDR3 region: CASSLSSGTGVSEQYF. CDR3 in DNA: TGTGCCAGCAGTTTATCAAGTGGGACAGGCGTATCGGAGCAGTACTTC.

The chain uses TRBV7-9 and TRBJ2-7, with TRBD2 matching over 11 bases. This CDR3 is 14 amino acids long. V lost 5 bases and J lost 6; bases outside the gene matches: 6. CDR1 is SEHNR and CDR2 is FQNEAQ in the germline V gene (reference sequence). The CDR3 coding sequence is TGTGCCAGCAGCCAGGGACTAGCGGCAGGCGAGCAGTACTTC. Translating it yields CASSQGLAAGEQYF.

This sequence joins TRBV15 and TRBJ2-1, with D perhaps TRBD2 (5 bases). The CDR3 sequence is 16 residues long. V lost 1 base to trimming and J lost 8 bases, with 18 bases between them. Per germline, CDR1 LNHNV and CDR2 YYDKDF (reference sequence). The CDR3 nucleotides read TGTGCCACCAGCAGAGGGGCCACTAGTTATCTGGATGAGCAGTTCTTC. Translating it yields CATSRGATSYLDEQFF.

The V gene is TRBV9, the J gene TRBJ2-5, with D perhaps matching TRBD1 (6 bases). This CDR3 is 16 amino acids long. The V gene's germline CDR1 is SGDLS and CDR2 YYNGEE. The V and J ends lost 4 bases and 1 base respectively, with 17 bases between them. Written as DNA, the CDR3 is TGTGCCAGCAGCCCCAGGACAGCCCTGGGCCAAGAGACCCAGTACTTC. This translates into CASSPRTALGQETQYF.

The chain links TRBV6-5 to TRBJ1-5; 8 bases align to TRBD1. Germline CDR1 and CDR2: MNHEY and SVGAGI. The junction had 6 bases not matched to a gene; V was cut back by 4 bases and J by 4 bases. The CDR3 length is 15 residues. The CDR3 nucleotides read TGTGCCAGCAGTTCCTCCGACAGGGGAAATCAGCCCCAGCATTTT. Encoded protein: CASSSSDRGNQPQHF.

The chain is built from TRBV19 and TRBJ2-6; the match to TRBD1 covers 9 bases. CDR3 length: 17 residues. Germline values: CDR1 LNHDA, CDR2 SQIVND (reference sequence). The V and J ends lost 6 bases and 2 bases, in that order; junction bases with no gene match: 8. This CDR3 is CASSPRTGVTGANVLTF. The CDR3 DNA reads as TGTGCCAGTAGCCCCAGGACAGGGGTGACTGGGGCCAACGTCCTGACTTTC.

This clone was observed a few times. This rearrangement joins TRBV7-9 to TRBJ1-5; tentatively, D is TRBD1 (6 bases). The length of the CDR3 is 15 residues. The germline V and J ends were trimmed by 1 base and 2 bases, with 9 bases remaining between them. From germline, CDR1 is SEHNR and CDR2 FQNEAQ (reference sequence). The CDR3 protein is CASSLGGPGNQPQHF. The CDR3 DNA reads TGTGCCAGCAGCTTAGGGGGGCCTGGCAATCAGCCCCAGCATTTT.

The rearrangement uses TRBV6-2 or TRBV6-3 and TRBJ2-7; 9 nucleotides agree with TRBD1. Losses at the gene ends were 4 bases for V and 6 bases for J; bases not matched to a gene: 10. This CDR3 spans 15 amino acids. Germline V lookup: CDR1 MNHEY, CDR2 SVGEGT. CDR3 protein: CASSSPGTGISEQYF. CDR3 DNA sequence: TGTGCCAGCAGTTCCCCCGGGACAGGGATCAGCGAGCAGTACTTC.

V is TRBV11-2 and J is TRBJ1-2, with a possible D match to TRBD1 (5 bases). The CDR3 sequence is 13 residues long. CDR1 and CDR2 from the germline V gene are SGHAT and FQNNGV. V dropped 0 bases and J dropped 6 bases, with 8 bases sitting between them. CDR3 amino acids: CASSLEQDHGYTF. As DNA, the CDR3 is TGTGCCAGCAGCTTAGAACAGGATCATGGCTACACCTTC.

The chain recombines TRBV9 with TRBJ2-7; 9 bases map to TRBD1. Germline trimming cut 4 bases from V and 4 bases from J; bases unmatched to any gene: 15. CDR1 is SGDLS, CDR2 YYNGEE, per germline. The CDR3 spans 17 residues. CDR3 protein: CASSPYRGTGFVYEQYF. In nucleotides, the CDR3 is TGTGCCAGCAGCCCCTACCGCGGGACAGGGTTTGTTTACGAGCAGTACTTC.

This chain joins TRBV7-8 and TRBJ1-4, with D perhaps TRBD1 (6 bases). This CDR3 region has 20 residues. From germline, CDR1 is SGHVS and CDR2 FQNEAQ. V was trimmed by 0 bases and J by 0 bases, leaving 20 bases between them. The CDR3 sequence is CASSLALIRGAQTTNEKLFF. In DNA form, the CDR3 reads TGTGCCAGCAGCTTAGCGCTAATACGGGGGGCCCAAACAACTAATGAAAAACTGTTTTTT.

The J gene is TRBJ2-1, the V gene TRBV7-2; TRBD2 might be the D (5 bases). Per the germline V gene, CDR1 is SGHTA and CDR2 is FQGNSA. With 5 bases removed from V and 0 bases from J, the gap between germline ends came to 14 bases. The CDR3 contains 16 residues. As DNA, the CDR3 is TGTGCCAGCAGCCTGTCGGACTTCAGCTCCTACAATGAGCAGTTCTTC. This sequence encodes CASSLSDFSSYNEQFF. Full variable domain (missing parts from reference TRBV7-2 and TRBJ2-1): GAGVSQSPSNKVTEKGKDVELRCDPISGHTALYWYRQSLGQGLEFLIYFQGNSAPDKSGLPSDRFSAERTGGSVSTLTIQRTQQEDSAVYLCASSLSDFSSYNEQFFGPGTRLTVL.

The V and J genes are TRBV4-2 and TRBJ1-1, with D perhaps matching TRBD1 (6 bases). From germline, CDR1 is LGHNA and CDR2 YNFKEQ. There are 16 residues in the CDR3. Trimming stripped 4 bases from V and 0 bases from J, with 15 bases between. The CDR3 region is CASSPERDTLNTEAFF. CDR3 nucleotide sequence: TGTGCCAGCAGCCCTGAACGGGACACCTTGAACACTGAAGCTTTCTTT.

The CDR3 sequence is CASSSGTGGYEQFF. The CDR3 coding sequence is TGTGCCAGCAGCTCCGGGACAGGCGGGTATGAGCAGTTCTTC. V gene TRBV7-2 combines with J gene TRBJ2-1, with TRBD1 matching over 8 bases. The CDR3 consists of 14 residues. CDR1 SGHTA and CDR2 FQGNSA come from the germline V gene. V was clipped by 4 bases and J by 8 bases; unmatched bases: 7.

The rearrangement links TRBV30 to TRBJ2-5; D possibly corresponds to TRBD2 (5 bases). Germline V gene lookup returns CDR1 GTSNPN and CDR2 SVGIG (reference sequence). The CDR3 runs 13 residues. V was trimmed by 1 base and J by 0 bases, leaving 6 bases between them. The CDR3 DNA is TGTGCCTGGAGTGCGGGGTACCAAGAGACCCAGTACTTC. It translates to CAWSAGYQETQYF.

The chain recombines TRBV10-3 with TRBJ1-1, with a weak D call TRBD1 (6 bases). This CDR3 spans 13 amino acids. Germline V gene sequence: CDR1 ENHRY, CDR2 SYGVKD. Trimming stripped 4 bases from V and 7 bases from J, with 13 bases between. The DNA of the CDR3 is TGTGCCATCAGTGTAAACAGGGAAGGTGAAGCTTTCTTT. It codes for CAISVNREGEAFF.

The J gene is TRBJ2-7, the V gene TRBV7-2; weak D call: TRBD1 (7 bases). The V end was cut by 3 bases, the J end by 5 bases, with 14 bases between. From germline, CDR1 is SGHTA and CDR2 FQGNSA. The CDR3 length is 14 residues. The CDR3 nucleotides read TGTGCCAGCAGCTTCCGGAGGGGGCAAAACGAGCAGTACTTC. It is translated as CASSFRRGQNEQYF.

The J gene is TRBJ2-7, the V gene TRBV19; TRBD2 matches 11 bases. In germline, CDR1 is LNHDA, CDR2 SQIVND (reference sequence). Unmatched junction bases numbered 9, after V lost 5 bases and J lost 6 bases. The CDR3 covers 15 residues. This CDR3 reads CASSFDLAGGLEQYF. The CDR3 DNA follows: TGTGCCAGTAGTTTCGACTTAGCGGGAGGGCTCGAGCAGTACTTC.